This TCR beta chain was retrieved from a study of CD8 T cells in Susac syndrome. Germline-derived CDR1 and CDR2 are SGDLS and YYNGEE. Trimming took off 3 bases at V and 0 bases at J, with 7 bases between the two ends. The length of the CDR3 is 14 residues. Sequencing of TCR beta was performed on blood CD8+ T cells and on blood CD4+ T cells. RNA in amounts of about 0.5 to 1 ug was reverse transcribed with random hexamers. Multiplex immunoSEQ PCR targeted 54 Vbeta and 13 Jbeta TCR beta segments. TCRdb used MiXCR to reprocess the immunoSEQ multiplex PCR reads, holding one entry per CDR3 protein. The repertoire holds 40,000 to 60,000 distinct CDR3 sequences, with roughly 93% as singletons. This clonotype was observed a single time.

The genes are TRBV9 and TRBJ1-5; D not certain. This TCR came from a human donor with multiple sclerosis. Source material: CD8+ T cells from PBMCs. CDR3 protein: CASSEGPSNQPQHF. The DNA of the CDR3 is TGTGCCAGCAGCGAAGGGCCTAGCAATCAGCCCCAGCATTTT.